This T cell receptor beta chain is from a study of OX40 agonist ivuxolimab in advanced cancers. On the study more broadly: Ivuxolimab, an antibody acting as an agonist of OX40 (CD134), was used to treat patients.

Study-wide results and limits: Expanded peripheral T cell antigen specificity was not determined. At 0.1 to 3.0 mg/kg, CD4+ and CD8+ blood T cells expanded clonally by week 6.

Baseline was the first blood sampling point, followed by cycle 4 day 1 and cycle 7 day 1. To note about this clone: The antigen is unknown.

The CDR3 totals 16 residues. CDR1 is ENHRY and CDR2 is SYGVKD in the germline V gene. J lost 2 bases, V lost 6 bases, and 13 bases had no gene match. Clones were sequenced by immunoSEQ multiplex PCR, and TCRdb holds only the in-frame ones, with some missing. In the table there are some 110,000 clones, around nine tenths of which are singletons. The sequence came from an adult with an advanced solid tumor such as melanoma, head and neck, liver or kidney cancer. The specimen comprised CD4+ or CD8+ T cells sorted from blood, sampled in a trial of the OX40 agonist ivuxolimab. This chain links TRBV10-3 with TRBJ2-7; TRBD1 agrees at 7 bases. In DNA, the CDR3 is TGTGCCATCAGGAGGGACCTTACAGGGGCTGCCTACGAGCAGTACTTC. Its protein is CAIRRDLTGAAYEQYF.